The T cell receptor beta chain described here comes from a study of CXCR3-negative and CXCR3-positive naive CD8 T cells. The germline CDR1 and CDR2 sequences are MRHNA and SNTAGT. The CDR3 loop spans 14 amino acids. UMI-labeled TRB cDNA libraries were prepared by 5' RACE. TCRdb reanalyzed the 5' RACE reads and collapses them to one entry per CDR3 protein, without DNA. In all, the sample yields about 82,000 distinct CDR3 sequences. This chain connects TRBV6-4 to TRBJ1-1. Sequencing was done on a sample of naive CXCR3- CD8+ T cells from blood. Subset reported: CD45RO-CCR7+CD27+CD95- naive CD8+ T cells lacking CXCR3 (TNR3-). The clonotype comes from a human donor in good health. Some clones in this sample may be carry-over from other donors' samples. This chain's CDR3 is CASSVRAEATEAFF.